This TCR beta chain was obtained from a study of radiotherapy plus CTLA-4 blockade in lung cancer. Profiling relied on immunoSEQ multiplex PCR, and the TCRdb table lists in-frame clones only, not all of them. Of tens of thousands of clones detected, 60% to 85% appear once; the ten largest clones hold 3.5% to 4.5%. Germline V CDR1 and CDR2: LNHDA, SQIVND (reference sequence). Trimming took 2 bases from V and 8 from J; bases not matched to a gene: 10. The CDR3 covers 16 residues. The V and J genes are TRBV19 and TRBJ2-4, with 9 nucleotides matching TRBD2. The source of this sequence is a human donor with non-small cell lung cancer who had a partial response to radiotherapy plus ipilimumab. Some clones in this sample may be carry-over from other donors' samples. The sample consisted of peripheral blood, taken from a patient treated with radiotherapy plus ipilimumab. This CDR3 is CASSIPSGRPGDIQYF. CDR3 sequence (DNA): TGTGCCAGTAGTATACCCAGCGGGAGGCCCGGGGACATTCAGTACTTC.